This paragraph covers one T cell receptor beta chain sequence. These data come from a study of OX40 agonist ivuxolimab in advanced cancers. Germline lookup yields CDR1 MNHEY and CDR2 SMNVEV (reference sequence). Trimming cost V 2 bases and J 1 base; bases outside gene matches: 2. The CDR3 contains 15 residues. Libraries were prepared by immunoSEQ multiplex PCR; TCRdb keeps only in-frame clonotypes and omits some of them. Here the sample spans just under 20,000 clones, approximately 82% being singletons. The J gene is TRBJ2-7, the V gene TRBV27; 10 nucleotides agree with TRBD2. This receptor was obtained from an adult with an advanced solid tumor such as melanoma, head and neck, liver or kidney cancer. The sequencing here drew on CD4+ or CD8+ T cells sorted from blood, taken in a trial of the OX40 agonist ivuxolimab. CDR3 region: CASSLGAGGSYEQYF. CDR3 sequence (DNA): TGTGCCAGCAGTTTAGGAGCGGGAGGGTCCTACGAGCAGTACTTC.